This T cell receptor (beta chain) came from a study of blood T cell repertoires in COVID-19. Study details: PBMCs, B-cell-depleted T cells, or T cells were the source of the cDNA or gDNA that made up the material.

Deletions cut 3 bases from V and 2 bases from J, with 13 bases between. This CDR3 contains 14 residues. Germline V gives CDR1 SQVTM, CDR2 ANQGSEA. Per the original data handling: Reference gene primer amplification yielded estimated nucleated cell counts. Profiled with immunoSEQ multiplex PCR; TCRdb holds only in-frame clones, not every one. V and J calls and clone size are those listed in that table; D and trimming were worked out from the DNA. The sample has some 200,000 clones; about nine tenths are singletons. The TCR sequence derives from a man older than 75 with acute or convalescent COVID-19. V usage is TRBV29-1 and J usage is TRBJ1-2; the D gene is possibly TRBD1 (6 bases). Material: peripheral blood. In DNA, the CDR3 is TGCAGCGTTGACGGAGAGGGGGTAAACTATGGCTACACCTTC. The encoded protein is CSVDGEGVNYGYTF.